A single sample gave rise to the 23 T cell receptor beta chains below, sequenced in a study of human T cells and chemical hapten exposure. TCRdb recomputed calls from the RACE reads with MiXCR, one row per CDR3 protein. The data show 95,000 to 150,000 distinct CDR3 sequences, with approximately 13% seen just once and 2.5% to 3.5% held by the top ten. Documented time point: pre-sensitization, week 0. Treatment in this sample: therapeutic diphenylcyclopropenone sensitization with weekly scalp DPC. Specimen: whole blood, collected in connection with sensitization to the hapten diphenylcyclopropenone (DPC). These receptors were collected from a woman under 30 with alopecia areata. Some clones in this sample may be carry-over from other donors' samples.

This clonotype was counted ten times or more. The rearrangement links TRBV7-6 to TRBJ2-4, with D perhaps TRBD1 (6 bases). Germline lookup yields CDR1 SGHVS and CDR2 FNYEAQ. The germline V and J ends were trimmed by 3 bases and 0 bases, with 15 bases remaining between them. The CDR3 spans 17 residues. The CDR3 nucleotides read TGTGCCAGCAGCTTCTTATCAGGGGATATAGCCAAAAACATTCAGTACTTC. Amino acid sequence: CASSFLSGDIAKNIQYF.

V usage is TRBV5-1 and J usage is TRBJ2-1; weak D call: TRBD1 (6 bases). The V end lost 4 bases, the J end lost 7 bases, and 24 bases lay between the germline ends. Germline assignment: CDR1 SGHRS and CDR2 YFSETQ. The CDR3 contains 17 residues. CDR3 protein: CASSTGQGSMGSNEQFF. CDR3 DNA: TGCGCCAGCAGCACAGGGCAGGGTTCTATGGGATCAAATGAGCAGTTCTTC.

The CDR3 spells CASSLGRDQPQHF. CDR3 bases: TGTGCCAGCAGCTTAGGTCGGGATCAGCCCCAGCATTTT. The rearrangement joins TRBV7-2 to TRBJ1-5, with D unclear. Germline-derived CDR1 and CDR2 are SGHTA and FQGNSA. The CDR3 covers 13 residues. V was cut by 1 base and J by 5 bases, with 6 bases left in between.

V is TRBV7-2 and J is TRBJ2-5; the D call may be TRBD1 or TRBD2 (5 bases each). V was clipped by 3 bases and J by 5 bases, with 16 bases between them. The CDR3 contains 15 residues. Looked up from germline, CDR1 is SGHTA and CDR2 is FQGNSA. The CDR3 loop is CASSLGPGGQETQYF. The CDR3 nucleotides read TGTGCCAGCAGCTTGGGACCCGGAGGCCAGGAGACCCAGTACTTC. The complete variable domain, with remaining parts taken from reference TRBV7-2 and TRBJ2-5, reads GAGVSQSPSNKVTEKGKDVELRCDPISGHTALYWYRQSLGQGLEFLIYFQGNSAPDKSGLPSDRFSAERTGGSVSTLTIQRTQQEDSAVYLCASSLGPGGQETQYFGPGTRLLVL.

This clonotype was observed a handful of times. The rearrangement joins TRBV10-3 to TRBJ1-5; unclear D gene. Per the germline V gene, CDR1 is ENHRY and CDR2 is SYGVKD. Between the trimmed V and J ends, which lost 2 bases and 7 bases, there was a span of 6 bases. There are 12 residues in the CDR3. CDR3 amino acids: CAISEGEQPQHF. For the CDR3, the DNA is TGTGCCATCAGTGAGGGGGAACAGCCCCAGCATTTT.

The sample holds many counts of this clonotype. The chain has TRBV4-3 and TRBJ1-1; D not resolved. This CDR3 comprises 15 residues. With 5 bases removed from V and 6 bases from J, the gap between germline ends came to 19 bases. CDR1 and CDR2 (germline): LGHNA, YSLEER. CDR3 protein: CASSLQGRTNPEAFF. The DNA for the CDR3 is TGCGCCAGCAGCTTACAAGGGAGAACCAACCCTGAAGCTTTCTTT.

This clonotype was counted at least ten times. The V and J genes are TRBV7-9 and TRBJ2-1; tentatively, D is TRBD2 (5 bases). V was cut by 2 bases and J by 4 bases, with 24 bases left in between. The germline gives CDR1 SEHNR, CDR2 FQNEAQ (reference sequence). The CDR3 contains 19 residues. The CDR3 region is CASSLRRQEGRTLYNEQFF. The CDR3 coding sequence is TGTGCCAGCAGCTTAAGGAGGCAGGAAGGGCGTACTTTGTACAATGAGCAGTTCTTC. The whole variable domain, filled in from reference TRBV7-9 and TRBJ2-1, reads DTGVSQNPRHKITKRGQNVTFRCDPISEHNRLYWYRQTLGQGPEFLTYFQNEAQLEKSRLLSDRFSAERPKGSFSTLEIQRTEQGDSAMYLCASSLRRQEGRTLYNEQFFGPGTRLTVL.

This clonotype was counted only a few times. The gene calls are TRBV6-6 and TRBJ1-2; tentatively, D is TRBD1 (5 bases). CDR3 length: 13 amino acids. The V end lost 7 bases, the J end lost 4 bases, and 13 bases lay between the germline ends. Germline values: CDR1 MNHNY, CDR2 SVGAGI (reference sequence). CDR3 bases: TGTGCCAGCATTCCGGCGAGGGGCTATGGCTACACCTTC. Residues: CASIPARGYGYTF.

V is TRBV5-6 and J is TRBJ1-1, with unresolved D. The CDR3 runs 14 residues. Trimming took 5 bases from V and 2 from J, leaving 13 bases between them. CDR1 and CDR2 from the germline V gene are SGHDT and YYEEEE. CDR3 sequence reads: CASSLVGINTEAFF. DNA of the CDR3: TGTGCCAGCAGTCTGGTAGGGATCAACACTGAAGCTTTCTTT.

This clonotype was detected ten times or more. This chain uses TRBV4-1 with TRBJ1-1; unclear D gene. The V end was cut by 3 bases, the J end by 7 bases, with 12 bases between. CDR1 and CDR2 (germline): MGHRA, YSYEKL. The CDR3 totals 13 residues. This chain's CDR3 is CASSHILEGEAFF. The CDR3 nucleotides read TGCGCCAGCAGCCATATTCTGGAGGGTGAAGCTTTCTTT.

The J gene is TRBJ1-2, the V gene TRBV6-2 or TRBV6-3, with 8 bases that match TRBD1. This CDR3 is 13 amino acids long. V lost 8 bases and J lost 12; bases outside the gene matches: 14. CDR1 and CDR2 (germline): MNHEY, SVGEGT. DNA of the CDR3: TGTGCCAGCGGCGACAGGGGACGCGGGTTCCACACCTTC. Translated, it gives CASGDRGRGFHTF.

The sample holds many counts of this clonotype. V gene TRBV6-5 combines with J gene TRBJ2-7; TRBD1 matches at 7 bases. V trimming: 6 bases; J trimming: 4 bases; junction bases outside the gene matches: 6. In germline, CDR1 is MNHEY, CDR2 SVGAGI. The CDR3 length is 13 residues. This CDR3 reads CASRERGPYEQYF. DNA of the CDR3: TGTGCCAGCAGGGAAAGGGGGCCGTACGAGCAGTACTTC.

The rearrangement links TRBV7-9 to TRBJ2-1; D is uncertain. The germline V and J ends were trimmed by 5 bases and 6 bases, with 11 bases remaining between them. The CDR3 runs to 13 residues. CDR1 SEHNR and CDR2 FQNEAQ come from the germline V gene (reference sequence). The CDR3 sequence is CASSPGNGNEQFF. Here the CDR3 DNA reads TGTGCCAGCAGCCCCGGAAATGGCAATGAGCAGTTCTTC.

This clonotype was seen a handful of times. The V and J genes are TRBV5-1 and TRBJ2-1; the match to TRBD2 covers 7 bases. V gave up 2 bases and J gave up 9 bases; unmatched junction bases: 5. This CDR3 comprises 13 residues. CDR1 is SGHRS and CDR2 is YFSETQ in the germline V gene. CDR3 amino acids: CASSFQRGSEQFF. The CDR3, as DNA: TGCGCCAGCAGCTTTCAGCGGGGTAGTGAGCAGTTCTTC.

There are a few counts of this clonotype. The CDR3 region has the DNA TGTGCCAGCAGCGCTTCCCCAGGGTTCTCTAATGGCTACACCTTC. Translating it yields CASSASPGFSNGYTF. The chain links TRBV9 to TRBJ1-2, with D maybe TRBD1 (5 bases). With 3 bases removed from V and 6 bases from J, the gap between germline ends came to 18 bases. The CDR3 runs to 15 residues. CDR1 is SGDLS and CDR2 is YYNGEE in the germline V gene.

This clonotype has at least ten counts. This sequence joins TRBV5-1 and TRBJ2-1; 7 nucleotides match TRBD1. Germline-derived CDR1 and CDR2 are SGHRS and YFSETQ. Unmatched junction bases numbered 7, after V lost 3 bases and J lost 10 bases. CDR3 length: 13 amino acids. The CDR3 region has the DNA TGCGCCAGCAGCTCAGGAGACAGGGCCGAGCAGTTCTTC. Translated: CASSSGDRAEQFF.

The chain uses TRBV7-2 and TRBJ2-5; D is unresolved. The CDR3 runs to 14 residues. Germline lookup yields CDR1 SGHTA and CDR2 FQGNSA. The V and J ends lost 7 bases and 6 bases respectively, with 18 bases between them. CDR3 coding DNA: TGTGCCAGCACCTTCGGTTATGGTCGGAAGACCCAGTACTTC. This translates into CASTFGYGRKTQYF.

The sample holds a few counts of this clonotype. This chain joins TRBV5-1 and TRBJ1-2; D unresolved. V lost 0 bases to trimming and J lost 2 bases, with 5 bases between them. CDR3 length: 13 residues. From germline, CDR1 is SGHRS and CDR2 YFSETQ. This CDR3 is CASSLEENYGYTF. The CDR3 region has the DNA TGCGCCAGCAGCTTGGAGGAAAACTATGGCTACACCTTC. Using reference TRBV5-1 and TRBJ1-2 for the parts outside the CDR3, the full variable domain is KAGVTQTPRYLIKTRGQQVTLSCSPISGHRSVSWYQQTPGQGLQFLFEYFSETQRNKGNFPGRFSGRQFSNSRSEMNVSTLELGDSALYLCASSLEENYGYTFGSGTRLTVV.

This clonotype was seen more than once but under ten times. The rearrangement joins TRBV30 to TRBJ1-1, with D uncertain. Trimming stripped 3 bases from V and 1 base from J, with 12 bases between. This CDR3 is 14 amino acids long. Germline V lookup: CDR1 GTSNPN, CDR2 SVGIG (reference sequence). CDR3 sequence: CAWSTFTPNTEAFF. As DNA, the CDR3 is TGTGCCTGGAGCACCTTTACACCGAACACTGAAGCTTTCTTT.

This clonotype showed up just a few times. DNA for the CDR3: TGTGCCAGCAGCCCAGGGGGACAGAGCACCTACGAGCAGTACTTC. Translated: CASSPGGQSTYEQYF. The chain couples TRBV28 to TRBJ2-7; 7 nucleotides line up with TRBD1. Germline-derived CDR1 and CDR2 are MDHEN and SYDVKM. There are 15 residues in the CDR3. J gave up 2 bases and V 6 bases, and 10 bases lay outside the gene matches.

This clonotype was counted between two and nine times. The chain uses TRBV25-1 and TRBJ2-5; no clear D. There are 13 residues in the CDR3. The germline gives CDR1 MGHDK, CDR2 SYGVNS. V lost 6 bases and J lost 0, with 8 bases in between. This CDR3 reads CASRAQYQETQYF. Written as DNA, the CDR3 is TGTGCCAGCAGAGCACAGTACCAAGAGACCCAGTACTTC.

Ten or more counts support this clonotype. J is TRBJ2-7 and V is TRBV7-8; D may be TRBD1 (5 bases). There are 15 residues in the CDR3. V was shortened by 1 base and J by 4 bases, with 14 bases between the two germline ends. Germline CDR1 is SGHVS and CDR2 is FQNEAQ. CDR3 protein: CASSLGGAWSYEQYF. In nucleotides, the CDR3 is TGTGCCAGCAGCTTAGGTGGGGCTTGGTCTTACGAGCAGTACTTC.

This clonotype was picked up many times. The chain uses TRBV6-1 and TRBJ1-1; no reliable D call. In germline, CDR1 is MNHNS, CDR2 SASEGT. The V end lost 8 bases, the J end lost 0 bases, and 10 bases lay between the germline ends. This CDR3 contains 13 residues. CDR3 amino acids: CASDSRLNTEAFF. The CDR3 DNA reads as TGTGCCAGCGATAGTCGATTGAACACTGAAGCTTTCTTT.